These 17 T cell receptor beta chains came from one sample sequenced in a study of breast tumors, draining lymph nodes, adjacent tissues. TCRdb recomputed calls from the multiplex PCR reads with MiXCR, one row per CDR3 protein. The sample shows 7,000 or so distinct CDR3 sequences, around 46% of them seen only once. The sample was tumor-adjacent breast tissue. The receptor set was obtained from a female donor with breast cancer. Some clones in this sample may be carry-over from other donors' samples.

Ten or more counts support this clonotype. This chain links TRBV11-2 with TRBJ2-1; perhaps TRBD2 as D (6 bases). Trimming took off 0 bases at V and 5 bases at J, with 14 bases between the two ends. The germline V gene encodes CDR1 SGHAT and CDR2 FQNNGV. This CDR3 spans 16 amino acids. CDR3 amino acids: CASSLDGGYPHNEQFF. The DNA for the CDR3 is TGTGCCAGCAGCTTAGACGGGGGATACCCGCACAATGAGCAGTTCTTC.

V usage is TRBV14 and J usage is TRBJ1-2; no clear D. The germline gives CDR1 SGHDN, CDR2 FVKESK. V was trimmed by 0 bases and J by 8 bases, leaving 7 bases between them. The CDR3 is 12 residues long. CDR3 sequence: CASSQDLLGYTF. CDR3 bases: TGTGCCAGCAGCCAAGATCTCCTCGGCTACACCTTC.

The J gene is TRBJ2-7, the V gene TRBV7-9; TRBD2 agrees at 7 bases. This CDR3 region has 15 residues. CDR1 SEHNR and CDR2 FQNEAQ come from the germline V gene (reference sequence). J was trimmed by 6 bases and V by 4 bases; bases with no gene match: 12. CDR3 residues: CASSSLGGEQGEQYF. The CDR3 DNA is TGTGCCAGCAGCTCCCTTGGGGGGGAGCAGGGCGAGCAGTACTTC. Looking up the rest from reference TRBV7-9 and TRBJ2-7 gives the full variable domain: DTGVSQNPRHKITKRGQNVTFRCDPISEHNRLYWYRQTLGQGPEFLTYFQNEAQLEKSRLLSDRFSAERPKGSFSTLEIQRTEQGDSAMYLCASSSLGGEQGEQYFGPGTRLTVT.

In this sample, this clonotype turned up a few times. The chain links TRBV15 to TRBJ2-7; no clear D. Per germline, CDR1 LNHNV and CDR2 YYDKDF (reference sequence). The CDR3 runs 13 residues. V was trimmed by 0 bases and J by 3 bases, leaving 6 bases between them. The CDR3 bases are TGTGCCACCAGCAGAGATCTCCGCTACGAGCAGTACTTC. Encoded protein: CATSRDLRYEQYF. The full variable domain, rest sourced from reference TRBV15 and TRBJ2-7, is DAMVIQNPRYQVTQFGKPVTLSCSQTLNHNVMYWYQQKSSQAPKLLFHYYDKDFNNEADTPDNFQSRRPNTSFCFLDIRSPGLGDTAMYLCATSRDLRYEQYFGPGTRLTVT.

This clonotype is medium-sized (0.01 to 0.1%) by share. The chain uses TRBV9 and TRBJ1-6; TRBD1 is a possible D gene (6 bases). V was shortened by 2 bases and J by 10 bases, with 13 bases between the two germline ends. The CDR3 runs 14 residues. Germline loops: CDR1 SGDLS, CDR2 YYNGEE. This CDR3 is CASSVGGGRSPLHF. In DNA, the CDR3 is TGTGCCAGCAGCGTTGGGGGGGGGCGGTCACCCCTCCACTTT.

The rearrangement links TRBV2 to TRBJ1-4; perhaps TRBD1 as D (6 bases). Trimming shortened V by 5 bases and J by 6 bases, and 13 bases separated the two germline ends. Germline V gene sequence: CDR1 SNHLY, CDR2 FYNNEI. The CDR3 runs to 14 residues. The CDR3 spells CASSRDRSYEKLFF. The CDR3 DNA follows: TGTGCCAGCAGTCGAGACAGGTCTTATGAAAAACTGTTTTTT.

This clonotype was counted once. This chain links TRBV4-2 with TRBJ2-7, with TRBD2 matching over 7 bases. The CDR3 length is 14 residues. The V gene end was trimmed by 6 bases and the J gene end by 1 base; junction bases not matched to a gene: 6. CDR1 and CDR2 (germline): LGHNA, YNFKEQ. CDR3 DNA sequence: TGTGCCAGCAGGCGGGAGAGATCGTCCTACGAGCAGTACTTC. It codes for CASRRERSSYEQYF.

This clonotype was seen at least ten times. A much larger clonotype is one base distant, so this may be a read error. The DNA for the CDR3 is TGCAGTGCTGGAAGGGGAAACACCATATATTTT. It codes for CSAGRGNTIYF. The chain links TRBV20-1 to TRBJ1-3; unclear D gene. Trimming cost V 5 bases and J 4 bases, with 6 bases left between them. CDR1 and CDR2 from the germline V gene are DFQATT and SNEGSKA (reference sequence). The CDR3 is 11 amino acids.

This clonotype was counted once. The chain combines TRBV10-3 with TRBJ1-2, with 8 nucleotides matching TRBD1. The germline V gene has CDR1 ENHRY and CDR2 SYGVKD. The CDR3 sequence is 15 residues long. V was clipped by 5 bases and J by 4 bases; unmatched bases: 9. CDR3 region: CAISPPPRGPYGYTF. The CDR3 DNA is TGTGCCATCAGTCCGCCCCCCAGGGGGCCCTATGGCTACACCTTC.

This clonotype has ten or more counts. The chain employs TRBV6-2 or TRBV6-3 and TRBJ2-1; D unclear. Germline values: CDR1 MNHEY, CDR2 SVGEGT. The germline V and J ends were trimmed by 2 bases and 5 bases, with 1 base remaining between them. The CDR3 is 11 residues long. The CDR3 protein is CASSYDNEQFF. The CDR3 DNA reads as TGTGCCAGCAGTTACGACAATGAGCAGTTCTTC.

This chain links TRBV15 with TRBJ2-7, with 10 bases fitting TRBD2. This CDR3 has 14 amino acids. The germline V gene encodes CDR1 LNHNV and CDR2 YYDKDF (reference sequence). V dropped 3 bases and J dropped 9; count of bases not matched to a gene: 8. CDR3 in DNA: TGTGCCACCAGCAGGCTAGCGGGAGTTCGCGGGCAGTACTTC. It translates to CATSRLAGVRGQYF.

This clonotype was seen a few times. The CDR3 is CASSSGTSGRGETQYF. CDR3 bases: TGTGCCAGCAGCTCTGGGACTAGCGGGAGGGGAGAGACCCAGTACTTC. The chain uses TRBV13 and TRBJ2-5, with 16 bases that match TRBD2. The CDR3 spans 16 residues. Trimming took 4 bases from V and 4 from J; bases not matched to a gene: 3. Per germline, CDR1 PRHDT and CDR2 FYEKMQ (reference sequence).

The gene calls are TRBV12-3 or TRBV12-4 and TRBJ2-3; 12 bases match TRBD2. This CDR3 comprises 15 residues. V lost 6 bases to trimming and J lost 6 bases; unmatched junction nucleotides: 7. The CDR3 DNA reads as TGTGCCAGCAGCATGACTAGCGGGAGTTCCGATACGCAGTATTTT. The encoded protein is CASSMTSGSSDTQYF.

In this sample, this clonotype turned up many times. An end of the junction does not agree with germline; a read error may underlie this. The rearrangement uses TRBV5-8 and TRBJ2-5; the match to TRBD2 covers 14 bases. CDR3 length: 16 amino acids. Germline-derived CDR1 and CDR2 are SGHTS and YDEGEE. In DNA, the CDR3 is TGTGCCAGCAGCTTGGCCGGGACTAGCGGGAGCGAGACCCAGTACTTT. Translating gives CASSLAGTSGSETQYF.

The sample holds one count of this clonotype. The chain combines TRBV6-5 with TRBJ2-1; 10 positions agree with TRBD1. The length of the CDR3 is 12 residues. V shed 6 bases and J 9 bases; nucleotides not matched to a gene: 2. CDR1 MNHEY and CDR2 SVGAGI come from the germline V gene. CDR3 in amino acids: CASSWTGGEQFF. The CDR3 DNA is TGTGCCAGCAGCTGGACAGGGGGTGAGCAGTTCTTC.

The chain employs TRBV24-1 and TRBJ2-1; 13 bases agree with TRBD2. The CDR3 extends over 16 amino acids. V lost 2 bases to trimming and J lost 8 bases; unmatched junction nucleotides: 5. Germline V gives CDR1 KGHDR, CDR2 SFDVKD. CDR3 nucleotides: TGTGCCACCAGTGATTGGACTAGCGGGAGTTTTGATGAGCAGTTCTTC. Protein: CATSDWTSGSFDEQFF.

The chain has TRBV27 and TRBJ2-1; D is ambiguous. This CDR3 comprises 12 residues. CDR1 and CDR2 from the germline V gene are MNHEY and SMNVEV (reference sequence). Between the trimmed V and J ends, which lost 3 bases and 6 bases, there was a span of 6 bases. CDR3 sequence: CASSFNGNEQFF. The CDR3 nucleotides read TGTGCCAGCAGTTTTAACGGCAATGAGCAGTTCTTC.